The 29 T cell receptor beta chains below were found in one sample sequenced in a study of radiotherapy plus CTLA-4 blockade in lung cancer. This table comes from immunoSEQ multiplex PCR, and its TCRdb copy is limited to in-frame clones, with some not included. Altogether fewer than 65,000 clones are present, 77% being singletons, with the ten largest covering 2% to 2.5%. Sequenced here: peripheral blood, sampled from a patient treated with radiotherapy plus ipilimumab. Source of these receptors: a human donor with non-small cell lung cancer whose response to radiotherapy plus ipilimumab could not be evaluated.

This sequence joins TRBV19 and TRBJ1-2; unclear D gene. The V end was cut by 0 bases, the J end by 3 bases, with 8 bases between. Germline assignment: CDR1 LNHDA and CDR2 SQIVND (reference sequence). CDR3 length: 14 amino acids. The CDR3 loop reads CASSIENRDYGYTF. The CDR3 DNA reads as TGTGCCAGTAGTATAGAGAACAGAGACTATGGCTACACCTTC.

The chain has TRBV12-1 and TRBJ2-7; the table calls TRBD2, which could not be checked here. TRBV12-1 represents a pseudogene. The CDR3 is made up of 15 amino acids. CDR3 in DNA: TGTGCCAGCAGCTGGCCCGGGACTAGACTCTCCGAGCAGTACTTC. It yields the protein CASSWPGTRLSEQYF.

The V and J genes are TRBV13 and TRBJ1-3, with a possible D match to TRBD1 (5 bases). The germline V gene encodes CDR1 PRHDT and CDR2 FYEKMQ (reference sequence). V lost 3 bases, J lost 3 bases, and 12 bases lay in between. The CDR3 spans 15 residues. In DNA form, the CDR3 reads TGTGCCAGCAGCTTTTTCTCAGGGTTTGGAAACACCATATATTTT. Translating gives CASSFFSGFGNTIYF. The whole variable domain, filled in from reference TRBV13 and TRBJ1-3, reads AAGVIQSPRHLIKEKRETATLKCYPIPRHDTVYWYQQGPGQDPQFLISFYEKMQSDKGSIPDRFSAQQFSDYHSELNMSSLELGDSALYFCASSFFSGFGNTIYFGEGSWLTVV.

The chain combines TRBV5-5 with TRBJ1-2, with 10 bases fitting TRBD1. CDR1 SGHKS and CDR2 YYEKEE come from the germline V gene (reference sequence). This CDR3 is 15 amino acids long. With V trimmed by 3 bases and J by 1 base, 3 bases remained unmatched. CDR3 nucleotide sequence: TGTGCCAGCAGCTCCCGGACAGGGGGTAACTATGGCTACACCTTC. Protein product: CASSSRTGGNYGYTF.

The V gene is TRBV29-1, the J gene TRBJ2-7, with 8 bases lining up with TRBD1. Germline CDR1 reads SQVTM; CDR2 reads ANQGSEA. Trimming at V came to 1 base and at J to 6 bases, leaving 5 bases not matched to a gene. This CDR3 contains 13 residues. CDR3 sequence reads: CSVEGQGALEQYF. The CDR3 DNA follows: TGCAGCGTTGAAGGCCAGGGGGCCCTCGAGCAGTACTTC.

DNA of the CDR3: TGTGCCAGCAGCTCCGGGCGGACAGGGCCGACTGAGCAGTTCTTC. Encoded protein: CASSSGRTGPTEQFF. The chain couples TRBV5-4 to TRBJ2-1, with 8 bases matching TRBD1. This CDR3 has 15 residues. Germline V gene data show CDR1 as SGHNT and CDR2 as YYREEE (reference sequence). V lost 3 bases to trimming and J lost 9 bases; unmatched junction nucleotides: 11.

The chain carries TRBV6-5 and TRBJ1-2, with a possible D match to TRBD1 (5 bases). Germline CDR1 reads MNHEY; CDR2 reads SVGAGI. V lost 0 bases and J 4 bases, leaving 9 bases between the germline ends. The CDR3 sequence is 14 residues long. The CDR3 sequence: CASSYSGGGYGYTF. The CDR3 DNA sequence: TGTGCCAGCAGTTACTCGGGGGGGGGCTATGGCTACACCTTC.

The chain carries TRBV6-6 and TRBJ2-5, with 8 nucleotides matching TRBD2. From germline, CDR1 is MNHNY and CDR2 SVGAGI (reference sequence). The CDR3 is 14 residues long. J was trimmed by 5 bases and V by 7 bases; bases with no gene match: 9. CDR3 in DNA: TGTGCCAGCACCCGGGGGGGGCCGGAGGAGACCCAGTACTTC. It codes for CASTRGGPEETQYF.

With respect to this clone: The junction does not match germline at one end; this may be a read error. Other DNA sequences within the sample encode an identical CDR3. The chain combines TRBV6-5 with TRBJ2-7; 10 nucleotides align to TRBD2. Germline V lookup: CDR1 MNHEY, CDR2 SVGAGI. The CDR3 has 15 amino acids. CDR3 sequence reads: CASSYTASGSHEQYF. CDR3 DNA: TGTGCCAGCAGTTACACGGCTAGCGGGAGCCACGAGCAGTACTTT.

This clone was detected a few times. V is TRBV6-5 and J is TRBJ2-4; no definite D call. The CDR3 is made up of 13 amino acids. The germline CDR1 and CDR2 sequences are MNHEY and SVGAGI. V was cut by 0 bases and J by 12 bases, with 12 bases left in between. This chain's CDR3 is CASSYSKLSAQYF. The CDR3 coding sequence is TGTGCCAGCAGTTACTCTAAACTATCGGCTCAGTACTTC.

The chain is built from TRBV5-1 and TRBJ2-7; TRBD2 aligns across 10 bases. Per the germline V gene, CDR1 is SGHRS and CDR2 is YFSETQ. J gave up 1 base and V 3 bases, and 4 bases lay outside the gene matches. CDR3 size: 15 residues. CDR3 in DNA: TGCGCCAGCAGCTACTTAGCGGGGGGTTCCTACGAGCAGTACTTC. As protein: CASSYLAGGSYEQYF.

This clone was found a few times. The chain uses TRBV9 and TRBJ1-3, with a weak D call TRBD1 (5 bases). Trimming shortened V by 0 bases and J by 4 bases, and 14 bases separated the two germline ends. The CDR3 extends over 16 amino acids. Germline V gene lookup returns CDR1 SGDLS and CDR2 YYNGEE. Here the CDR3 reads CASSVAGAGSGNTIYF. Written as DNA, the CDR3 is TGTGCCAGCAGCGTAGCCGGTGCAGGGTCAGGAAACACCATATATTTT. The full variable domain, completed using reference TRBV9 and TRBJ1-3, is DSGVTQTPKHLITATGQRVTLRCSPRSGDLSVYWYQQSLDQGLQFLIQYYNGEERAKGNILERFSAQQFPDLHSELNLSSLELGDSALYFCASSVAGAGSGNTIYFGEGSWLTVV.

This clone was seen more than once but under ten times. The DNA for the CDR3 is TGTGCCAGTAACTCCTCCCCGGGACTAGCGGGTCTGAATGAGCAGTTCTTC. It encodes CASNSSPGLAGLNEQFF. This sequence joins TRBV19 and TRBJ2-1; TRBD2 aligns across 12 bases. The germline V gene has CDR1 LNHDA and CDR2 SQIVND (reference sequence). V dropped 7 bases and J dropped 7; count of bases not matched to a gene: 14. The CDR3 consists of 17 residues.

CDR3 amino acids: CASSLAGTGNSPLHF. In nucleotides, the CDR3 is TGTGCCAGCAGCTTGGCCGGGACAGGGAATTCACCCCTCCACTTT. This sequence joins TRBV5-8 and TRBJ1-6; 9 positions agree with TRBD1. The CDR3 spans 15 residues. After removal of 0 bases from V and 7 bases from J, the junction contained 2 bases not matched to a gene. Germline lookup yields CDR1 SGHTS and CDR2 YDEGEE.

The chain couples TRBV12-5 to TRBJ1-6; 10 bases match TRBD1. V shed 2 bases and J 8 bases; nucleotides not matched to a gene: 6. The CDR3 spans 16 residues. From germline, CDR1 is LGHNT and CDR2 FRNRAP. CDR3 bases: TGTGCTAGTGGTTTGCCCCGACAGGGGGCGGATTCACCCCTCCACTTT. The encoded protein is CASGLPRQGADSPLHF.

The chain joins TRBV5-8 to TRBJ2-5, with D maybe TRBD1 (6 bases). The CDR3 spans 15 residues. V was trimmed by 4 bases and J by 3 bases, leaving 16 bases between them. The germline V gene encodes CDR1 SGHTS and CDR2 YDEGEE. The CDR3 loop is CASSLNRVGEETQYF. In DNA form, the CDR3 reads TGTGCCAGCAGCCTGAACAGGGTTGGGGAAGAGACCCAGTACTTC.

Remarks on this clone: The CDR3 end shows no conserved phenylalanine or tryptophan, and so a read error is likely. The DNA is omitted, as the CDR3 cannot be located on it reliably, and the CDR3 follows TCRdb's listing. The chain combines TRBV30 with TRBJ1-6; the table's D gene call, TRBD1, was not cross checked with the DNA. Germline-derived CDR1 and CDR2 are GTSNPN and SVGIG (reference sequence). With termini counted, the CDR3 has 14 amino acids. CDR3 sequence: CAWSTPPGTGGIVL.

This clone was recorded a few times. The chain has TRBV10-3 and TRBJ2-3, with TRBD1 matching 9 bases. Germline CDR1 ENHRY, CDR2 SYGVKD. The CDR3 extends over 14 amino acids. The trim removed 6 bases at V and 4 bases at J, leaving 5 bases unmatched. The CDR3 is CAISLGQGPDTQYF. CDR3 in DNA: TGTGCCATCAGCCTCGGACAGGGGCCAGATACGCAGTATTTT.

This clone was detected only a few times. DNA for the CDR3: TGTGCCTCCAGGAAATCGACAGCTAAAGTCACTGAAGCTTTCTTT. Amino acids: CASRKSTAKVTEAFF. V is TRBV19 and J is TRBJ1-1; D possibly corresponds to TRBD1 (5 bases). The CDR3 consists of 15 residues. The V gene's germline CDR1 is LNHDA and CDR2 SQIVND (reference sequence). V lost 11 bases and J lost 4, with 23 bases in between.

The V and J genes are TRBV25-1 and TRBJ1-4; 10 nucleotides align to TRBD1. There are 15 residues in the CDR3. The junction had 4 bases not matched to a gene; V was cut back by 3 bases and J by 6 bases. Per germline, CDR1 MGHDK and CDR2 SYGVNS. Written as DNA, the CDR3 is TGTGCCAGCAGTGAGCGACAGGGGGCGTATGAAAAACTGTTTTTT. Its translation is CASSERQGAYEKLFF.

J is TRBJ2-7 and V is TRBV5-6; 10 nucleotides agree with TRBD1. CDR3 length: 14 amino acids. Germline V gene sequence: CDR1 SGHDT, CDR2 YYEEEE. V shed 4 bases and J 4 bases; nucleotides not matched to a gene: 5. The CDR3 bases are TGTGCCAGCAGCGGGGGACAGGGGAATTACGAGCAGTACTTC. It codes for CASSGGQGNYEQYF.

The chain has TRBV5-1 and TRBJ1-4, with TRBD1 matching over 10 bases. This CDR3 is 16 amino acids long. Germline trimming cut 4 bases from V and 6 bases from J; bases unmatched to any gene: 9. Germline-derived CDR1 and CDR2 are SGHRS and YFSETQ. CDR3 region: CASSKPTGQGYEKLFF. The CDR3 nucleotides are TGCGCCAGCAGCAAACCTACGGGACAGGGGTATGAAAAACTGTTTTTT.

This sequence joins TRBV9 and TRBJ2-3, with TRBD1 matching 7 bases. V shed 4 bases and J 0 bases; nucleotides not matched to a gene: 8. CDR3 length equals 16 residues. Germline V gene data show CDR1 as SGDLS and CDR2 as YYNGEE. The CDR3 here is CASSYAAGGSTDTQYF. The CDR3 DNA follows: TGTGCCAGCAGCTACGCCGCAGGGGGTAGCACAGATACGCAGTATTTT.

The chain's CDR3 is CASSEGLAGVGQFF. CDR3 nucleotide sequence: TGTGCCAGCAGTGAGGGACTAGCGGGAGTCGGGCAGTTCTTC. This rearrangement joins TRBV6-1 to TRBJ2-1; TRBD2 matches 14 bases. Per germline, CDR1 MNHNS and CDR2 SASEGT. V lost 3 bases and J lost 12; bases outside the gene matches: 4. The CDR3 length is 14 residues.

The V call is TRBV2, the J call TRBJ2-7, with 9 positions matching TRBD2. This CDR3 contains 15 residues. V shed 2 bases and J 3 bases; nucleotides not matched to a gene: 5. Germline V gene data show CDR1 as SNHLY and CDR2 as FYNNEI. The CDR3 DNA follows: TGTGCCAGCAGTGAACTAGCGGGGTCCTACTACGAGCAGTACTTC. Translated, it gives CASSELAGSYYEQYF. Drawing the rest from reference TRBV2 and TRBJ2-7, the complete variable domain is EPEVTQTPSHQVTQMGQEVILRCVPISNHLYFYWYRQILGQKVEFLVSFYNNEISEKSEIFDDQFSVERPDGSNFTLKIRSTKLEDSAMYFCASSELAGSYYEQYFGPGTRLTVT.

This clone has only a few counts. The V gene is TRBV5-4, the J gene TRBJ2-3; TRBD2 agrees at 9 bases. This CDR3 has 14 amino acids. With V trimmed by 3 bases and J by 6 bases, 5 bases remained unmatched. Per the germline V gene, CDR1 is SGHNT and CDR2 is YYREEE (reference sequence). CDR3 bases: TGTGCCAGCAGCTCGCCGGGACTAGCTGATACGCAGTATTTT. This translates into CASSSPGLADTQYF.

The rearrangement uses TRBV6-4 and TRBJ2-1, with 10 bases aligning to TRBD1. The CDR3 is made up of 14 amino acids. The germline CDR1 and CDR2 sequences are MRHNA and SNTAGT. The V segment lost 6 bases and the J segment 5 bases; nucleotides outside the gene matches: 4. CDR3: CASSRDRGHNEQFF. DNA of the CDR3: TGTGCCAGCAGCCGGGACAGGGGTCACAATGAGCAGTTCTTC.

The genes are TRBV7-6 and TRBJ2-2; possible D gene TRBD1, 6 bases. V gave up 1 base and J gave up 8 bases, with 8 bases separating them. Germline V gene sequence: CDR1 SGHVS, CDR2 FNYEAQ. The CDR3 runs to 13 residues. CDR3 loop: CASSLDRAGELFF. The CDR3 DNA sequence: TGTGCCAGCAGCTTAGACAGGGCTGGGGAGCTGTTTTTT.

The genes are TRBV7-9 and TRBJ2-2; a possible D gene is TRBD2 (7 bases). V was pared by 5 bases and J by 4 bases, with 14 bases between. Germline lookup yields CDR1 SEHNR and CDR2 FQNEAQ (reference sequence). CDR3 length equals 15 residues. This chain's CDR3 is CASSPPGGLTGELFF. The CDR3 nucleotides are TGTGCCAGCAGCCCCCCCGGGGGGCTCACCGGGGAGCTGTTTTTT.